Shown below are 25 T cell receptor beta chains from a single sample sequenced in a study of regulatory T cells in long-lasting Graves disease. With iRepertoire HTBI primers and Arm-PCR of CDR3 regions, TCR beta libraries were built. TCRdb used MiXCR to reprocess the multiplex PCR reads, holding one entry per CDR3 protein. The table lists under 450,000 distinct CDR3 sequences, roughly 17% of them singletons. Noted time point: newly diagnosed GD, antithyroid drugs for less than 3 months. PBMC RNA was the source of the TCR library. In addition, the sample was reused for a study of T cells in Graves' hyperthyroidism and ophthalmopathy.

Sample: peripheral blood mononuclear cells (PBMCs), taken at new diagnosis, from a patient treated with antithyroid drugs. The receptors shown here come from a woman between 18 and 29 years old with Graves disease.

This clonotype was seen repeatedly, ten times or more. V and J are TRBV11-2 and TRBJ1-1, with D unclear. The germline CDR1 and CDR2 sequences are SGHAT and FQNNGV. This CDR3 is built from 17 residues. Trimming left V 8 bases short and J 4 bases short, with 26 bases between. The CDR3 DNA is TGTGCCAGCCGGGCGTGGGGTAGGGCGGCCGAGGGCACTGAAGCTTTCTTT. It is translated as CASRAWGRAAEGTEAFF.

This clonotype was seen more than once but under ten times. The CDR3 protein is CASRSQWRPQPPHYGYTF. The DNA of the CDR3 is TGTGCCAGCAGGTCACAATGGCGTCCTCAACCTCCACACTATGGCTACACCTTC. The chain carries TRBV7-8 and TRBJ1-2; no firm D call. From germline, CDR1 is SGHVS and CDR2 FQNEAQ. Between the trimmed V and J ends, which lost 6 bases and 3 bases, there was a span of 26 bases. This CDR3 has 18 amino acids.

This clonotype appeared many times. This chain links TRBV5-1 with TRBJ2-3; possible D gene TRBD2, 6 bases. Trimming removed 0 bases from V and 6 bases from J, with 17 bases in between. The CDR3 runs to 16 residues. The germline V gene encodes CDR1 SGHRS and CDR2 YFSETQ. The CDR3 reads CASSLAPGASSDTQYF. The CDR3 DNA reads TGCGCCAGCAGCTTGGCGCCGGGAGCCTCCTCGGATACGCAGTATTTT.

The chain joins TRBV20-1 to TRBJ2-5; TRBD2 matches 11 bases. The V gene's germline CDR1 is DFQATT and CDR2 SNEGSKA (reference sequence). V dropped 6 bases and J dropped 3; count of bases not matched to a gene: 6. The CDR3 length is 14 residues. In DNA, the CDR3 is TGCAGTGCAACAGGACTAGCGGGTGAAGAGACCCAGTACTTC. The encoded protein is CSATGLAGEETQYF.

In its sample, this clonotype was seen a few times. The chain recombines TRBV4-1 with TRBJ2-7; 8 bases fit TRBD1. Germline V gives CDR1 MGHRA, CDR2 YSYEKL. V trimming: 0 bases; J trimming: 9 bases; junction bases outside the gene matches: 1. The CDR3 totals 12 residues. The CDR3 loop reads CASSQETGVQYF. CDR3 bases: TGCGCCAGCAGCCAAGAGACAGGGGTGCAGTACTTC.

This clonotype was recorded at least ten times. The J gene is TRBJ2-7, the V gene TRBV2, with D uncertain. Germline CDR1 SNHLY, CDR2 FYNNEI. V lost 4 bases, J lost 4 bases, and 2 bases lay in between. The CDR3 loop spans 10 amino acids. The CDR3: CASSGYEQYF. The CDR3 DNA sequence: TGTGCCAGCAGTGGGTACGAGCAGTACTTC.

This clonotype was counted ten times or more. The V and J genes are TRBV5-1 and TRBJ2-3; the D gene is possibly TRBD2 (7 bases). The germline CDR1 and CDR2 sequences are SGHRS and YFSETQ. This CDR3 has 15 residues. Trimming took 5 bases from V and 2 from J, leaving 15 bases between them. The chain's CDR3 is CASRVRGAPTDTQYF. CDR3 in DNA: TGCGCCAGCAGAGTTCGGGGGGCCCCCACAGATACGCAGTATTTT.

Concerning this clonotype itself: Compared with germline, one end of the junction differs, possibly owing to a read error. This rearrangement joins TRBV30 to TRBJ2-1; 9 bases fit TRBD2. The germline CDR1 and CDR2 sequences are GTSNPN and SVGIG (reference sequence). The CDR3 consists of 14 residues. CDR3 DNA sequence: TGTGCCTGGAAGGGTGCGGGAGGGTACAATGAGCAGTCCTTC. This translates into CAWKGAGGYNEQSF.

This clonotype has just a few counts. The V gene is TRBV28, the J gene TRBJ1-3; possible D gene TRBD1, 6 bases. Germline V CDR1 and CDR2: MDHEN, SYDVKM. The V end was cut by 7 bases, the J end by 2 bases, with 12 bases between. The CDR3 loop spans 14 amino acids. The CDR3 DNA is TGTGCCAGCACCATGGCAGGGGCTGGAAACACCATATATTTT. This encodes CASTMAGAGNTIYF.

There are many counts of this clonotype. This rearrangement joins TRBV27 to TRBJ2-1; D is unclear. CDR1 is MNHEY and CDR2 is SMNVEV in the germline V gene (reference sequence). V lost 6 bases to trimming and J lost 13 bases, with 19 bases between them. The CDR3 has 13 amino acids. CDR3 loop: CASSPPASLSQFF. CDR3 nucleotide sequence: TGTGCCAGCAGCCCCCCCGCGAGTCTTTCCCAGTTCTTC.

This clonotype has more than one count but fewer than ten. The chain joins TRBV2 to TRBJ1-5, with D perhaps matching TRBD1 (5 bases). This CDR3 has 15 residues. The V gene lost 2 bases and the J gene lost 6 bases, with 14 bases spanning the gap. CDR1 SNHLY and CDR2 FYNNEI come from the germline V gene. CDR3 DNA sequence: TGTGCCAGCAGTGAAAATAGGGGTCGGAGTCAGCCCCAGCATTTT. Protein product: CASSENRGRSQPQHF.

This clonotype was detected many times. The chain is built from TRBV5-1 and TRBJ1-2; 8 bases match TRBD1. Trimming took 3 bases from V and 9 from J; bases not matched to a gene: 13. Germline CDR1 SGHRS, CDR2 YFSETQ. CDR3 length equals 15 residues. CDR3 in DNA: TGCGCCAGCAGCTCTATGGCAGGGGGCCCTATTAGCTACACCTTC. This translates into CASSSMAGGPISYTF. Full variable domain (missing parts from reference TRBV5-1 and TRBJ1-2): KAGVTQTPRYLIKTRGQQVTLSCSPISGHRSVSWYQQTPGQGLQFLFEYFSETQRNKGNFPGRFSGRQFSNSRSEMNVSTLELGDSALYLCASSSMAGGPISYTFGSGTRLTVV.

This clonotype was counted at least ten times. CDR3: CSAGLSGSTDTQYF. Here the CDR3 DNA reads TGCAGTGCTGGCCTGAGCGGTAGCACAGATACGCAGTATTTT. The rearrangement uses TRBV20-1 and TRBJ2-3, with D possibly TRBD2 on 5 matching bases. Germline CDR1 reads DFQATT; CDR2 reads SNEGSKA (reference sequence). V dropped 5 bases and J dropped 0 bases, with 12 bases sitting between them. The CDR3 runs to 14 residues.

In its sample, this clonotype was seen many times. The V call is TRBV20-1, the J call TRBJ2-1; tentatively, D is TRBD2 (7 bases). The germline gives CDR1 DFQATT, CDR2 SNEGSKA (reference sequence). Trimming pared 2 bases from V and 0 bases from J, leaving 23 bases between. The CDR3 totals 19 residues. The CDR3 nucleotides read TGCAGTGCTAGACTCTACCGGGGGGCCCAGCTGAACTCCTACAATGAGCAGTTCTTC. Translated, it gives CSARLYRGAQLNSYNEQFF.

This clonotype was detected many times. The chain links TRBV5-1 to TRBJ2-1; TRBD1 might be the D (5 bases). The germline V and J ends were trimmed by 0 bases and 5 bases, with 33 bases remaining between them. Germline assignment: CDR1 SGHRS and CDR2 YFSETQ. The CDR3 spans 22 residues. The CDR3, as DNA: TGCGCCAGCAGCTTGGGACGTACCCCGAAACAGGCGGTCCTGCAACGCAACAATGAGCAGTTCTTC. Translation: CASSLGRTPKQAVLQRNNEQFF.

This clonotype was recorded at least ten times. The CDR3 is CASSFRAQETQYF. The CDR3, as DNA: TGCGCCAGCAGCTTCAGGGCCCAAGAGACCCAGTACTTC. V gene TRBV5-1 combines with J gene TRBJ2-5, with D maybe TRBD1 (5 bases). The CDR3 runs 13 residues. Germline V gene sequence: CDR1 SGHRS, CDR2 YFSETQ. V lost 2 bases, J lost 1 base, and 6 bases lay in between.

This clonotype was observed many times. The chain combines TRBV4-1 with TRBJ2-7, with TRBD1 as a possible D gene (6 bases). The CDR3 spans 14 residues. Germline values: CDR1 MGHRA, CDR2 YSYEKL. With 1 base removed from V and 4 bases from J, the gap between germline ends came to 11 bases. CDR3 nucleotides: TGCGCCAGCAGCCAAGTTTACAGGGTATACGAGCAGTACTTC. Translated: CASSQVYRVYEQYF.

This clonotype was seen ten or more times. The genes are TRBV11-2 and TRBJ1-2; D might be TRBD1 (5 bases). There are 15 residues in the CDR3. Germline V gene lookup returns CDR1 SGHAT and CDR2 FQNNGV. Trimming stripped 5 bases from V and 3 bases from J, with 16 bases between. The CDR3 DNA reads TGTGCCAGCAGCGAAGCCGGGACGGCTCACTATGGCTACACCTTC. It specifies CASSEAGTAHYGYTF. The variable domain in full, completed from reference TRBV11-2 and TRBJ1-2, reads EAGVAQSPRYKIIEKRQSVAFWCNPISGHATLYWYQQILGQGPKLLIQFQNNGVVDDSQLPKDRFSAERLKGVDSTLKIQPAKLEDSAVYLCASSEAGTAHYGYTFGSGTRLTVV.

This chain links TRBV12-3 or TRBV12-4 with TRBJ1-3, with 8 bases aligning to TRBD1. The CDR3 has 15 residues. Trimming cost V 5 bases and J 3 bases; bases outside gene matches: 6. The CDR3 nucleotides read TGTGCCAGCAGTCACGACAGGGGTTTTGGAAACACCATATATTTT. This translates into CASSHDRGFGNTIYF.

In its sample, this clonotype was seen a few times. V gene TRBV6-1 combines with J gene TRBJ2-1; 14 nucleotides agree with TRBD2. V shed 8 bases and J 0 bases; nucleotides not matched to a gene: 6. Per germline, CDR1 MNHNS and CDR2 SASEGT. The CDR3 is made up of 17 amino acids. This CDR3 is CASWGLAGASSYNEQFF. The CDR3 DNA sequence: TGTGCCAGCTGGGGACTAGCGGGGGCTAGCTCCTACAATGAGCAGTTCTTC.

The chain carries TRBV7-9 and TRBJ2-1; 8 nucleotides line up with TRBD1. V lost 4 bases, J lost 0 bases, and 8 bases stayed unmatched. Germline values: CDR1 SEHNR, CDR2 FQNEAQ (reference sequence). CDR3 length: 17 amino acids. CDR3 nucleotides: TGTGCCAGCAGCTCAGGACAGGGCTTATCCTCCTACAATGAGCAGTTCTTC. This gives the protein CASSSGQGLSSYNEQFF.

The chain carries TRBV7-9 and TRBJ2-1; 11 bases map to TRBD2. The CDR3 spans 18 residues. V gave up 7 bases and J gave up 7 bases; unmatched junction bases: 18. Germline values: CDR1 SEHNR, CDR2 FQNEAQ (reference sequence). DNA for the CDR3: TGTGCCAGCACCAAGGGGGGATTTACTAGCGGGGGTGGAAATGAGCAGTTCTTC. Amino acid sequence: CASTKGGFTSGGGNEQFF.

J is TRBJ2-7 and V is TRBV19; 9 bases line up with TRBD2. Germline trimming cut 1 base from V and 0 bases from J; bases unmatched to any gene: 7. The CDR3 loop spans 17 amino acids. CDR1 is LNHDA and CDR2 is SQIVND in the germline V gene (reference sequence). The CDR3 DNA reads as TGTGCCAGTAGTATAGTAGGCCTAGCGGGGAACTCCTACGAGCAGTACTTC. Its protein product is CASSIVGLAGNSYEQYF.

This clonotype was seen ten or more times. An end of the junction does not agree with germline; a read error may underlie this. This chain uses TRBV5-1 with TRBJ2-1, with D possibly TRBD2 on 6 matching bases. Germline assignment: CDR1 SGHRS and CDR2 YFSETQ. This CDR3 has 15 residues. CDR3: CASSLDGSSYNEQFF. DNA of the CDR3: TGTGCCAGCAGCTTGGACGGGAGCTCCTACAATGAGCAGTTCTTC.

The table lists this clonotype with many counts. The genes are TRBV20-1 and TRBJ1-4; TRBD1 is a possible D gene (5 bases). The V gene's germline CDR1 is DFQATT and CDR2 SNEGSKA (reference sequence). V shed 0 bases and J shed 12 bases, with 14 bases lying between them. This CDR3 contains 13 residues. The CDR3 region is CSARDFRSGELFF. For the CDR3, the DNA is TGCAGTGCTAGAGATTTTAGATCGGGGGAACTGTTTTTT.